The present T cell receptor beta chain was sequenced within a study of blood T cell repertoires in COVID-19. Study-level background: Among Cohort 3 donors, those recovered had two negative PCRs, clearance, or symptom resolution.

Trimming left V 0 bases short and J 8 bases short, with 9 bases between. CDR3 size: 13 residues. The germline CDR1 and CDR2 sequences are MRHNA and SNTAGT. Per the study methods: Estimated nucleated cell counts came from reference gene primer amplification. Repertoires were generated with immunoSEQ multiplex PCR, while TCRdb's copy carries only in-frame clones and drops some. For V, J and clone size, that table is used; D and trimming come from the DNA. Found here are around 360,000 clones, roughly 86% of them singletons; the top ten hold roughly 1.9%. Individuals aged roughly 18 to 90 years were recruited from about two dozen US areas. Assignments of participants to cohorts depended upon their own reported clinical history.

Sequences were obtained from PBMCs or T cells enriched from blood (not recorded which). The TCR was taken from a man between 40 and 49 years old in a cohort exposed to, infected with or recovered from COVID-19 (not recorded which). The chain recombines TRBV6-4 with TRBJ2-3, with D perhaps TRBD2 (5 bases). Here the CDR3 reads CASSDSTGSTQYF. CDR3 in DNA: TGTGCCAGCAGTGACTCGACGGGGAGTACGCAGTATTTT.